Following are 11 T cell receptor beta chains from one sample sequenced in a study of cytomegalovirus exposure and HLA in healthy donors. PCR was performed using 60 Vbeta and 13 Jbeta primers. The assay was immunoSEQ multiplex PCR, and TCRdb's table has in-frame clones only and misses some. The sample has about 210,000 clones, more than 75% seen once. Sequencing was performed on PBMCs. Receptors originate from a man aged 40-55 years in good health and CMV-seropositive.

CDR3: CASSVASWRNTGELFF. CDR3 DNA: TGTGCCAGCAGCGTAGCTAGCTGGAGGAACACCGGGGAGCTGTTTTTT. The rearrangement joins TRBV9 to TRBJ2-2, with D possibly matching TRBD2 (5 bases). The germline CDR1 and CDR2 sequences are SGDLS and YYNGEE. The V gene lost 0 bases and the J gene lost 1 base, with 10 bases spanning the gap. The CDR3 totals 16 residues. Full variable domain (outside the CDR3, taken from reference TRBV9 and TRBJ2-2): DSGVTQTPKHLITATGQRVTLRCSPRSGDLSVYWYQQSLDQGLQFLIQYYNGEERAKGNILERFSAQQFPDLHSELNLSSLELGDSALYFCASSVASWRNTGELFFGEGSRLTVL.

The gene calls are TRBV18 and TRBJ1-1; TRBD1 matches 7 bases. Germline CDR1 is KGHSH and CDR2 is LQKENI. With V trimmed by 1 base and J by 8 bases, 4 bases remained unmatched. The CDR3 totals 13 residues. DNA for the CDR3: TGTGCCAGCTCACCACGTCAGGGGGAAGAAGCTTTCTTT. Translation: CASSPRQGEEAFF. Complete variable domain (other parts from reference TRBV18 and TRBJ1-1): NAGVMQNPRHLVRRRGQEARLRCSPMKGHSHVYWYRQLPEEGLKFMVYLQKENIIDESGMPKERFSAEFPKEGPSILRIQQVVRGDSAAYFCASSPRQGEEAFFGQGTRLTVV.

The chain carries TRBV5-1 and TRBJ2-7; 7 nucleotides line up with TRBD1. CDR1 and CDR2 from the germline V gene are SGHRS and YFSETQ. Losses at the gene ends were 3 bases for V and 0 bases for J; bases not matched to a gene: 3. The CDR3 loop spans 14 amino acids. The CDR3 region is CASSSTGSSYEQYF. The CDR3 DNA reads as TGCGCCAGCAGCTCGACAGGGAGCTCCTACGAGCAGTACTTC.

This chain connects TRBV19 to TRBJ2-3; 8 nucleotides align to TRBD1. V was pared by 3 bases and J by 5 bases, with 13 bases of the junction left unmatched. The length of the CDR3 is 17 residues. Germline assignment: CDR1 LNHDA and CDR2 SQIVND (reference sequence). The CDR3 DNA reads TGTGCCAGTAGTATGGTGGGACCCTCCGACAGGGGAGATACGCAGTATTTT. It encodes CASSMVGPSDRGDTQYF.

This clone was recorded a few times. The chain couples TRBV2 to TRBJ2-3; D perhaps matches TRBD1 (6 bases). V was shortened by 7 bases and J by 1 base, with 12 bases between the two germline ends. Germline assignment: CDR1 SNHLY and CDR2 FYNNEI. The CDR3 length is 14 residues. The chain's CDR3 is CASIETGGTDTQYF. The CDR3 nucleotides read TGTGCCAGCATCGAGACAGGAGGCACAGATACGCAGTATTTT.

This clone was detected only a few times. The chain recombines TRBV2 with TRBJ2-3; a possible D gene is TRBD1 (6 bases). The CDR3 contains 14 residues. Germline CDR1 reads SNHLY; CDR2 reads FYNNEI. Trimming pared 11 bases from V and 4 bases from J, leaving 19 bases between. The CDR3 region is CAGGAGVRADTQYF. The CDR3 bases are TGTGCCGGGGGAGCAGGGGTGAGGGCAGATACGCAGTATTTT.

The V call is TRBV12-5, the J call TRBJ1-2; 8 bases align to TRBD1. CDR3 length: 15 residues. J gave up 3 bases and V 6 bases, and 9 bases lay outside the gene matches. Germline V lookup: CDR1 LGHNT, CDR2 FRNRAP. CDR3 protein: CASGPNKQGDYGYTF. The CDR3 nucleotides are TGTGCTAGTGGACCCAACAAACAGGGGGACTATGGCTACACCTTC.

CDR3 residues: CASTGPGLARNEQFF. As DNA, the CDR3 is TGTGCCAGCACAGGACCGGGACTAGCGAGGAATGAGCAGTTCTTC. This chain uses TRBV25-1 with TRBJ2-1; 10 nucleotides agree with TRBD2. CDR3 length: 15 residues. V shed 7 bases, J shed 7 bases, and the junction held 10 bases outside the gene matches. Germline V lookup: CDR1 MGHDK, CDR2 SYGVNS.

The chain couples TRBV5-4 to TRBJ1-1; D not resolved. This CDR3 region has 15 residues. CDR1 and CDR2 (germline): SGHNT, YYREEE (reference sequence). V lost 0 bases and J lost 1, with 10 bases in between. DNA of the CDR3: TGTGCCAGCAGCTTGGCCAGACACTCGAACACTGAAGCTTTCTTT. Its protein product is CASSLARHSNTEAFF.

V is TRBV7-9 and J is TRBJ1-1; TRBD1 aligns across 9 bases. The CDR3 runs 15 residues. Looked up from germline, CDR1 is SEHNR and CDR2 is FQNEAQ (reference sequence). V lost 5 bases, J lost 1 base, and 5 bases stayed unmatched. CDR3 in DNA: TGTGCCAGCAGCCCGACAGGGGGAACGAACACTGAAGCTTTCTTT. This codes for CASSPTGGTNTEAFF.

This chain uses TRBV5-1 with TRBJ2-7, with 11 bases fitting TRBD2. J was trimmed by 0 bases and V by 4 bases; bases with no gene match: 3. The germline CDR1 and CDR2 sequences are SGHRS and YFSETQ. There are 15 residues in the CDR3. The CDR3, as DNA: TGCGCCAGCAGCGCGACTAGCGGGGCCTCCTACGAGCAGTACTTC. As protein: CASSATSGASYEQYF.